Below are 31 T cell receptor beta chains sequenced from a single sample in a study of beta chain features in type 1 diabetes. Expressed TCRB transcripts were sequenced because the isolated RNA had all been reverse transcribed beforehand. Assay: immunoSEQ multiplex PCR; the TCRdb copy retains only in-frame clones and omits some. The sample yields more than 150,000 clones, 9% to 10% seen once. The sequencing sample was made of central memory CD4+ T cells from blood. These TCRs come from a woman under 30 in good health.

The table lists this clone with a few counts. V usage is TRBV5-1 and J usage is TRBJ1-6, with 9 bases aligning to TRBD1. The CDR3 loop spans 14 amino acids. The V gene end was trimmed by 4 bases and the J gene end by 8 bases; junction bases not matched to a gene: 4. The germline CDR1 and CDR2 sequences are SGHRS and YFSETQ. The CDR3 bases are TGCGCCAGCAGCCCGGGACAGGGAGATTCACCCCTCCACTTT. Translation: CASSPGQGDSPLHF.

V gene TRBV5-5 combines with J gene TRBJ2-7, with 8 bases aligning to TRBD1. The CDR3 totals 15 residues. V trimming: 1 base; J trimming: 6 bases; junction bases outside the gene matches: 9. Looked up from germline, CDR1 is SGHKS and CDR2 is YYEKEE (reference sequence). CDR3 in DNA: TGTGCCAGCAGCTTGCAGACAGGGGAGTTGGGCGAGCAGTACTTC. Amino acid sequence: CASSLQTGELGEQYF.

The chain couples TRBV7-3 to TRBJ2-5, with 8 bases aligning to TRBD1. With V trimmed by 3 bases and J by 5 bases, 8 bases remained unmatched. Germline V gene lookup returns CDR1 SGHTA and CDR2 FQGTGA. This CDR3 has 15 amino acids. Here the CDR3 DNA reads TGTGCCAGCAGCTTCCAGACAGGGGCGGGGGAGACCCAGTACTTC. It yields the protein CASSFQTGAGETQYF.

DNA of the CDR3: TGCGCCAGCAGCTTCGATAGCGGTTTGAATTCACCCCTCCACTTT. The encoded protein is CASSFDSGLNSPLHF. The chain couples TRBV5-1 to TRBJ1-6; D gene uncertain. The CDR3 sequence is 15 residues long. V lost 2 bases and J lost 7, with 13 bases in between. Per the germline V gene, CDR1 is SGHRS and CDR2 is YFSETQ.

This clone was found a few times. This rearrangement joins TRBV5-4 to TRBJ1-1, with 9 bases aligning to TRBD1. CDR3 length equals 14 residues. The J segment lost 3 bases and the V segment lost 4 bases, leaving 4 bases of the junction unmatched. Germline V gene data show CDR1 as SGHNT and CDR2 as YYREEE (reference sequence). The CDR3 is CASSQRTGDTEAFF. The CDR3 region has the DNA TGTGCCAGCAGCCAAAGGACAGGGGACACTGAAGCTTTCTTT.

This clone came up a few times. This sequence joins TRBV4-2 and TRBJ2-3; 9 nucleotides align to TRBD2. Looked up from germline, CDR1 is LGHNA and CDR2 is YNFKEQ. The V segment lost 0 bases and the J segment 4 bases; nucleotides outside the gene matches: 8. The CDR3 runs to 17 residues. The CDR3 sequence: CASSQDGAGGGADTQYF. For the CDR3, the DNA is TGTGCCAGCAGCCAAGATGGGGCGGGAGGGGGAGCAGATACGCAGTATTTT.

The gene calls are TRBV6-1 and TRBJ2-1, with D possibly TRBD2 on 6 matching bases. Looked up from germline, CDR1 is MNHNS and CDR2 is SASEGT. The V end was cut by 6 bases, the J end by 2 bases, with 14 bases between. The CDR3 loop spans 15 amino acids. CDR3 coding DNA: TGTGCCAGCAGCCCCAGGGTAGCGGCCTACAATGAGCAGTTCTTC. Translation gives CASSPRVAAYNEQFF.

This sequence joins TRBV9 and TRBJ2-4; 9 bases are shared with TRBD1. CDR3 length equals 13 residues. The V gene's germline CDR1 is SGDLS and CDR2 YYNGEE. The trim removed 4 bases at V and 6 bases at J, leaving 2 bases unmatched. In DNA form, the CDR3 reads TGTGCCAGCAGCCTGACAGGGGGAAACATTCAGTACTTC. Amino acids: CASSLTGGNIQYF.

V is TRBV11-3 and J is TRBJ1-1; D is ambiguous. CDR1 is SGHNT and CDR2 is YENEEA in the germline V gene. This CDR3 has 13 amino acids. Trimming pared 3 bases from V and 7 bases from J, leaving 12 bases between. Here the CDR3 reads CASSFTALGEAFF. CDR3 bases: TGTGCCAGCAGCTTCACAGCTTTAGGTGAAGCTTTCTTT. The entire variable domain, with the rest obtained from reference TRBV11-3 and TRBJ1-1, is as follows: EAGVVQSPRYKIIEKKQPVAFWCNPISGHNTLYWYLQNLGQGPELLIRYENEEAVDDSQLPKDRFSAERLKGVDSTLKIQPAELGDSAVYLCASSFTALGEAFFGQGTRLTVV.

This clone turned up a few times. The CDR3 loop is CASSLGGLQETQYF. The CDR3 DNA reads as TGTGCCAGCAGCTTAGGGGGGCTGCAAGAGACCCAGTACTTC. The V gene is TRBV11-2, the J gene TRBJ2-5; D perhaps matches TRBD1 (6 bases). The CDR3 runs to 14 residues. V lost 1 base, J lost 2 bases, and 8 bases lay in between. Germline V gives CDR1 SGHAT, CDR2 FQNNGV.

This clone was seen a handful of times. V gene TRBV18 combines with J gene TRBJ1-1; no reliable D call. V lost 2 bases to trimming and J lost 0 bases, with 10 bases between them. The germline CDR1 and CDR2 sequences are KGHSH and LQKENI. This CDR3 is 15 amino acids long. CDR3 loop: CASSPKQTMNTEAFF. CDR3 nucleotide sequence: TGTGCCAGCTCACCAAAACAGACGATGAACACTGAAGCTTTCTTT.

This clone was detected a few times. The J gene is TRBJ2-7, the V gene TRBV4-1; 8 nucleotides align to TRBD2. This CDR3 has 16 amino acids. The trim removed 3 bases at V and 0 bases at J, leaving 7 bases unmatched. Germline V gives CDR1 MGHRA, CDR2 YSYEKL. CDR3 DNA: TGCGCCAGCAGCCATGTAGCGGGGTCCCTCTCCTACGAGCAGTACTTC. Amino acids: CASSHVAGSLSYEQYF.

CDR3 sequence: CASSWSSGPYEQYF. CDR3 DNA sequence: TGTGCCAGCAGCTGGAGTAGCGGACCCTACGAGCAGTACTTC. V and J are TRBV7-2 and TRBJ2-7; D is perhaps TRBD2 (6 bases). The germline V gene encodes CDR1 SGHTA and CDR2 FQGNSA. With 4 bases removed from V and 2 bases from J, the gap between germline ends came to 12 bases. CDR3 length: 14 residues.

This clone came up a few times. This chain uses TRBV5-1 with TRBJ2-5; TRBD2 might be the D (6 bases). The CDR3 sequence is 14 residues long. Germline CDR1 SGHRS, CDR2 YFSETQ. Between the trimmed V and J ends, which lost 0 bases and 5 bases, there was a span of 11 bases. The CDR3 sequence: CASSLAGSRETQYF. CDR3 coding DNA: TGCGCCAGCAGCTTGGCCGGGAGTCGGGAGACCCAGTACTTC.

This clone was detected a few times. The V call is TRBV5-4, the J call TRBJ1-1; possibly TRBD1 for D (5 bases). V was cut by 4 bases and J by 2 bases, with 12 bases left in between. CDR1 and CDR2 from the germline V gene are SGHNT and YYREEE (reference sequence). This CDR3 is 14 amino acids long. The chain's CDR3 is CASSHKQANTEAFF. The CDR3 DNA sequence: TGTGCCAGCAGCCACAAACAGGCCAACACTGAAGCTTTCTTT.

The rearrangement joins TRBV18 to TRBJ2-1; maybe TRBD1 (5 bases). Between the trimmed V and J ends, which lost 5 bases and 8 bases, there was a span of 13 bases. CDR3 size: 13 residues. Looked up from germline, CDR1 is KGHSH and CDR2 is LQKENI. As DNA, the CDR3 is TGTGCCAGCTCAAGGCCTAGGGGCGATGAGCAGTTCTTC. This codes for CASSRPRGDEQFF.

The chain is built from TRBV9 and TRBJ2-3, with TRBD2 identical over 11 bases. CDR3 length equals 20 residues. Germline CDR1 and CDR2: SGDLS and YYNGEE. V was clipped by 3 bases and J by 1 base; unmatched bases: 16. CDR3 bases: TGTGCCAGCAGCGCCACTAGCGGGAGTTGGAATCCGGTTGGCACAGATACGCAGTATTTT. Translation: CASSATSGSWNPVGTDTQYF. Full variable domain (missing parts from reference TRBV9 and TRBJ2-3): DSGVTQTPKHLITATGQRVTLRCSPRSGDLSVYWYQQSLDQGLQFLIQYYNGEERAKGNILERFSAQQFPDLHSELNLSSLELGDSALYFCASSATSGSWNPVGTDTQYFGPGTRLTVL.

This clone came up a few times. V is TRBV6-5 and J is TRBJ1-1, with D hard to call. The CDR3 consists of 15 residues. The germline V gene has CDR1 MNHEY and CDR2 SVGAGI. Trimming pared 0 bases from V and 2 bases from J, leaving 10 bases between. The CDR3 DNA reads TGTGCCAGCAGTTACTCGAGGGCAGCTAACACTGAAGCTTTCTTT. Its translation is CASSYSRAANTEAFF.

The chain recombines TRBV19 with TRBJ2-5, with 14 bases lining up with TRBD2. CDR3 length: 15 residues. Germline lookup yields CDR1 LNHDA and CDR2 SQIVND (reference sequence). Trimming removed 7 bases from V and 6 bases from J; junction bases left unmatched: 7. The CDR3 here is CASTTGTSGSKTQYF. The CDR3, as DNA: TGTGCCAGTACCACCGGGACTAGCGGGAGTAAGACCCAGTACTTC.

This clone was observed many times. V and J are TRBV29-1 and TRBJ2-7; 11 bases fit TRBD2. The CDR3 loop spans 13 amino acids. Germline CDR1 SQVTM, CDR2 ANQGSEA. After removal of 5 bases from V and 4 bases from J, the junction contained 4 bases not matched to a gene. The CDR3 DNA reads TGCAGCGTTAAGGGACTAGCGGATTACGAGCAGTACTTC. Translating it yields CSVKGLADYEQYF.

This clone has ten or more counts. The chain couples TRBV18 to TRBJ2-1, with D unresolved. The CDR3 contains 15 residues. The germline V and J ends were trimmed by 3 bases and 6 bases, with 15 bases remaining between them. Germline-derived CDR1 and CDR2 are KGHSH and LQKENI. The DNA for the CDR3 is TGTGCCAGCTCACCTAATCCTCCTCCGTCCAATGAGCAGTTCTTC. This codes for CASSPNPPPSNEQFF.

The table lists this clone with a few counts. V and J are TRBV9 and TRBJ1-4; maybe TRBD1 (5 bases). V was shortened by 0 bases and J by 7 bases, with 16 bases between the two germline ends. In germline, CDR1 is SGDLS, CDR2 YYNGEE. The CDR3 spans 16 residues. The DNA for the CDR3 is TGTGCCAGCAGCGTAGCCCATGGAGCTAGGGGTGAAAAACTGTTTTTT. Translated: CASSVAHGARGEKLFF.

A few counts support this clone. The V and J genes are TRBV11-2 and TRBJ2-5; 9 nucleotides line up with TRBD2. Losses at the gene ends were 11 bases for V and 5 bases for J; bases not matched to a gene: 15. CDR3 length: 15 amino acids. The germline CDR1 and CDR2 sequences are SGHAT and FQNNGV. The CDR3 DNA follows: TGTGCCTGCCGCCTTAGCGGGAGAGGAGGGGAGACCCAGTACTTC. As protein: CACRLSGRGGETQYF.

This clone turned up a few times. The rearrangement joins TRBV5-4 to TRBJ2-7; 12 nucleotides line up with TRBD2. The V gene end was trimmed by 4 bases and the J gene end by 6 bases; junction bases not matched to a gene: 5. CDR1 SGHNT and CDR2 YYREEE come from the germline V gene (reference sequence). CDR3 length: 14 amino acids. CDR3 sequence: CASSLTSGSPEQYF. The DNA of the CDR3 is TGTGCCAGCAGCCTGACTAGCGGGAGTCCCGAGCAGTACTTC.

The gene calls are TRBV4-1 and TRBJ2-7, with 10 bases identical to TRBD2. The CDR3 contains 17 residues. J lost 0 bases, V lost 0 bases, and 5 bases had no gene match. The germline V gene has CDR1 MGHRA and CDR2 YSYEKL. The CDR3 protein is CASSQDRGLASSYEQYF. In nucleotides, the CDR3 is TGCGCCAGCAGCCAAGATAGGGGACTAGCGAGCTCCTACGAGCAGTACTTC.

This clone turned up a few times. The chain is built from TRBV6-5 and TRBJ2-6; D might be TRBD2 (5 bases). Germline assignment: CDR1 MNHEY and CDR2 SVGAGI. The CDR3 is 14 residues long. Trimming pared 5 bases from V and 2 bases from J, leaving 7 bases between. This CDR3 reads CASSTGTGANVLTF. The CDR3 nucleotides are TGTGCCAGCAGTACGGGAACTGGGGCCAACGTCCTGACTTTC.

In this sample, this clone turned up a few times. The chain joins TRBV28 to TRBJ1-2; 7 bases are shared with TRBD1. The junction had 12 bases not matched to a gene; V was cut back by 5 bases and J by 6 bases. The CDR3 runs to 15 residues. Germline-derived CDR1 and CDR2 are MDHEN and SYDVKM. CDR3 DNA sequence: TGTGCCAGCAGTCCGACAGGGATTGAGAGGAATGGCTACACCTTC. This encodes CASSPTGIERNGYTF.

This clone was seen only a few times. The chain carries TRBV30 and TRBJ1-5; D is unresolved. CDR1 is GTSNPN and CDR2 is SVGIG in the germline V gene (reference sequence). The CDR3 is made up of 14 amino acids. The germline V and J ends were trimmed by 2 bases and 4 bases, with 12 bases remaining between them. The CDR3 protein is CAWSFGSINQPQHF. The CDR3 DNA follows: TGTGCCTGGAGTTTCGGTAGCATAAATCAGCCCCAGCATTTT.

This clone was observed a few times. V and J are TRBV5-4 and TRBJ2-5, with 13 positions matching TRBD2. V dropped 6 bases and J dropped 4; count of bases not matched to a gene: 18. The germline V gene encodes CDR1 SGHNT and CDR2 YYREEE (reference sequence). The CDR3 sequence is 19 residues long. CDR3 coding DNA: TGTGCCAGCACCTTACTAGCGGGAGGGCCAGGAGGAAGAAGAGAGACCCAGTACTTC. It encodes CASTLLAGGPGGRRETQYF.

This clone was seen a few times. The V and J genes are TRBV6-4 and TRBJ1-2; D is ambiguous. V dropped 2 bases and J dropped 5 bases, with 6 bases sitting between them. The germline gives CDR1 MRHNA, CDR2 SNTAGT. The CDR3 consists of 12 residues. The DNA of the CDR3 is TGTGCCAGCAGTGACGAGGGTTATGGCTACACCTTC. This gives the protein CASSDEGYGYTF.

The chain employs TRBV30 and TRBJ2-7; TRBD1 might be the D (6 bases). The CDR3 sequence is 16 residues long. V was cut by 1 base and J by 3 bases, with 19 bases left in between. Germline loops: CDR1 GTSNPN, CDR2 SVGIG (reference sequence). CDR3 nucleotides: TGTGCCTGGAGTGCTTCGAGGGCCCTAGGGGGCTACGAGCAGTACTTC. Encoded protein: CAWSASRALGGYEQYF.